Listed below are T cell receptor beta chains from one sample, sequenced in a study of T cells in localized non-small cell lung cancer. The protocol was immunoSEQ multiplex PCR, while the TCRdb copy is restricted to in-frame clones and leaves out a portion. The sample carries around 78,000 clones, 70% to 90% recorded once. Sequencing was performed on peripheral blood, taken before any cancer treatment. The receptors were gathered from a woman aged 40 to 75 with stage I squamous cell lung carcinoma. Each CDR3 is given with its conserved first and last residue. D genes are given only for firm matches. Clone size is given for some rows only: seen once, a few or many times, or a class if the clone is expanded.

j_call: TRBJ1-1
clone_size: once
v_call: TRBV19
d_call: TRBD1
cdr3_aa: CASRKTGGMNTEAFF
cdr3_nt: TGTGCCAGTAGGAAAACAGGGGGCATGAACACTGAAGCTTTCTTT

j_call: TRBJ2-7
clone_size: .
v_call: TRBV7-9
d_call: .
cdr3_aa: CASSFPGPYEQYF
cdr3_nt: TGTGCCAGCAGCTTCCCGGGTCCCTACGAGCAGTACTTC

j_call: TRBJ1-6
clone_size: .
v_call: TRBV5-1
d_call: .
cdr3_aa: CASSREGPLNSPLHF
cdr3_nt: TGCGCCAGCAGCCGAGAGGGGCCTCTTAATTCACCCCTCCACTTT

j_call: TRBJ2-7
clone_size: .
v_call: TRBV7-9
d_call: .
cdr3_aa: CASSLALSSEQYF
cdr3_nt: TGTGCCAGCAGCTTAGCCCTAAGTAGCGAGCAGTACTTC

j_call: TRBJ1-2
clone_size: .
v_call: TRBV6-5
d_call: TRBD1
cdr3_aa: CASSYSTGAYGYTF
cdr3_nt: TGTGCCAGCAGTTATTCGACAGGGGCTTATGGCTACACCTTC

j_call: TRBJ2-1
clone_size: .
v_call: TRBV27
d_call: TRBD2
cdr3_aa: CASSSQRDSSYNEQFF
cdr3_nt: TGTGCCAGCAGTTCTCAGCGGGATTCCTCCTACAATGAGCAGTTCTTC

j_call: TRBJ1-2
clone_size: .
v_call: TRBV2
d_call: .
cdr3_aa: CASSEEQGLGYGYTF
cdr3_nt: TGTGCCAGCAGTGAAGAGCAGGGTCTAGGGTATGGCTACACCTTC

j_call: TRBJ2-7
clone_size: .
v_call: TRBV5-6
d_call: .
cdr3_aa: CASSQKDTGYEQYF
cdr3_nt: TGTGCCAGCAGTCAGAAGGATACGGGCTACGAGCAGTACTTC

j_call: TRBJ1-3
clone_size: .
v_call: TRBV18
d_call: .
cdr3_aa: CASSPRHRDDTIYF
cdr3_nt: TGTGCCAGCTCACCCCGGCACCGGGACGACACCATATATTTT

j_call: TRBJ1-4
clone_size: .
v_call: TRBV6-5
d_call: TRBD1
cdr3_aa: CASSHRQGPREKLFF
cdr3_nt: TGTGCCAGCAGTCATCGACAGGGGCCAAGGGAAAAACTGTTTTTT

j_call: TRBJ2-7
clone_size: few
v_call: TRBV7-7
d_call: TRBD1
cdr3_aa: CASSPGTGYEQYF
cdr3_nt: TGTGCTAGCAGCCCCGGGACAGGATACGAGCAGTACTTC

j_call: TRBJ2-3
clone_size: .
v_call: TRBV6-5
d_call: TRBD2
cdr3_aa: CASRRLAGALDTQYF
cdr3_nt: TGTGCCAGCAGAAGACTAGCGGGGGCGTTAGATACGCAGTATTTT

j_call: TRBJ2-2
clone_size: .
v_call: TRBV2
d_call: .
cdr3_aa: CADREDTGELFF
cdr3_nt: TGTGCCGACAGAGAGGACACCGGGGAGCTGTTTTTT